These T cell receptor beta chains were read from a single sample in a study of blood T cell repertoires in COVID-19. The repertoire was sequenced with immunoSEQ multiplex PCR; TCRdb's copy has only in-frame clones and lacks some. The sample consists of 150,000 to 200,000 clones, 70% to 85% of them appearing once. The sample taken for sequencing was peripheral blood. The receptor source for this set is a woman of 80 years or more with acute or convalescent COVID-19. The CDR3 runs from the conserved cysteine through the conserved F or W. Each record gives: V gene, D gene, J gene, clone size, CDR3 length, CDR3 DNA, CDR3 protein. The D gene is left open where the match is weak. The size entry is marked missing in some rows and otherwise reads once, few, many or a size class.

TRBV18,NA,TRBJ1-4,once,13,TGTGCCAGCTCACCTCGACAGAATGAAAAACTGTTTTTT,CASSPRQNEKLFF
TRBV5-1,TRBD1,TRBJ1-4,NA,14,TGCGCCAGCAGCCCCGGACAGGAGATTGAAAAACTGTTTTTT,CASSPGQEIEKLFF
TRBV5-4,NA,TRBJ1-4,NA,16,TGTGCCAGCAGCGCGACTGGGGGCGCCCCTAATGAAAAACTGTTTTTT,CASSATGGAPNEKLFF
TRBV10-2,NA,TRBJ1-2,NA,15,TGCGCCAGCAGTGGTTCCGGGGGTTTGGGCTATGGCTACACCTTC,CASSGSGGLGYGYTF
TRBV6-5,TRBD1,TRBJ1-2,NA,12,TGTGCCACCTTAACAGGGGGCGATGGCTACACCTTC,CATLTGGDGYTF
TRBV5-4,NA,TRBJ2-7,NA,15,TGTGCCAGCAGCTTGGCAGGGTGGGGTTCCTACGAGCAGTACTTC,CASSLAGWGSYEQYF
TRBV7-2,TRBD2,TRBJ2-5,NA,18,TGTGCCAGCAGCCCGGGGACTAGCGGGAAAGGATCTGGTGAGACCCAGTACTTC,CASSPGTSGKGSGETQYF
TRBV18,NA,TRBJ2-7,few,12,TGTGCCAGCTCACCTAGAGTTTACGAGCAGTACTTC,CASSPRVYEQYF
TRBV6-5,NA,TRBJ2-7,NA,13,TGTGCCAGCAGTACGACGGCGGCCTACGAGCAGTACTTC,CASSTTAAYEQYF
TRBV5-1,TRBD2,TRBJ2-2,NA,18,TGCGCCAGCAGCTCCCCCGTAGCGGGAGTTTGGGACACCGGGGAGCTGTTTTTT,CASSSPVAGVWDTGELFF
TRBV5-1,TRBD1,TRBJ1-2,NA,17,TGCGCCAGCAGCTTTGATCCCGGGACAGGGGTAGCCTATGGCTACACCTTC,CASSFDPGTGVAYGYTF
TRBV14,NA,TRBJ1-6,NA,17,TGTGCCAGCAGCCAAGAAAGTGGGCGCAGCCGACATTCACCCCTCCACTTT,CASSQESGRSRHSPLHF
TRBV27,NA,TRBJ1-2,NA,14,TGTGCCAGCAGTTATCTTGCGGGGGCCCATGGCTACACCTTC,CASSYLAGAHGYTF
TRBV30,NA,TRBJ1-6,NA,15,TGTGCCTGGAGCACCGGGAGGAGACAGAATTCACCCCTCCACTTT,CAWSTGRRQNSPLHF
TRBV12-5,NA,TRBJ2-7,NA,11,TGTGCTAGTCTTAGATTCTACGAGCAGTACTTC,CASLRFYEQYF
TRBV18,TRBD2,TRBJ2-5,NA,17,TGTGCCAGCTCACCACTCCGGTGGGTAGCGGGACAAGAGACCCAGTACTTC,CASSPLRWVAGQETQYF
TRBV7-9,NA,TRBJ2-1,NA,12,TGTGCCAGCAGCAGTCAGGGGGGTGAGCAGTTCTTC,CASSSQGGEQFF
TRBV18,NA,TRBJ1-4,few,16,TGTGCCAGCTCACCACTTAGTCGGCAGGGAAGTGAAAAACTGTTTTTT,CASSPLSRQGSEKLFF
TRBV30,TRBD1,TRBJ2-7,NA,13,TGTGCCTGGAGGGGGACAGAGTCCTACGAGCAGTACTTC,CAWRGTESYEQYF
TRBV4-1,NA,TRBJ1-2,NA,16,TGCGCCAGCAGCAAATCCCGGACAGAGTCTAACTATGGCTACACCTTC,CASSKSRTESNYGYTF
TRBV27,NA,TRBJ2-1,NA,15,TGTGCCAGCCGAGAACGACCTAGCTCCTACAATGAGCAGTTCTTC,CASRERPSSYNEQFF
TRBV2,NA,TRBJ1-2,NA,11,TGTGCCAGCAGTGAGTCTTTTGGCTACACCTTC,CASSESFGYTF
TRBV15,NA,TRBJ1-2,NA,13,TGTGCCACCAGCCCCCGCGGGAACTATGGCTACACCTTC,CATSPRGNYGYTF
TRBV19,TRBD1,TRBJ1-5,NA,15,TGTGCCAGTAGTATTGCGACAGGGGGCGGACAGCCCCAGCATTTT,CASSIATGGGQPQHF
TRBV6-1,NA,TRBJ1-2,NA,13,TGTGCCAGCAGTGAAGAGGGAGTTAGAAGCTACACCTTC,CASSEEGVRSYTF
TRBV29-1,TRBD1,TRBJ1-1,NA,14,TGCAGCGGGGGACAGTCCTCTACGAACACTGAAGCTTTCTTT,CSGGQSSTNTEAFF
TRBV7-2,NA,TRBJ2-1,NA,13,TGTGCCAGCAGCACGACAGCTTACAATGAGCAGTTCTTC,CASSTTAYNEQFF
TRBV10-3,TRBD1,TRBJ1-2,NA,13,TGTGCCATCAGTGGACAGGGCGATTGGGGCTACACCTTC,CAISGQGDWGYTF
TRBV10-2,TRBD1,TRBJ1-2,NA,12,TGCGCCAGCAGGACAGGGGATTATGGCTACACCTTC,CASRTGDYGYTF
TRBV7-2,NA,TRBJ2-2,NA,15,TGTGCCAGCAGCCCCCGGGGGTCCAGGTCCGGGGAGCTGTTTTTT,CASSPRGSRSGELFF
TRBV3-1/TRBV3-2,TRBD2,TRBJ2-3,NA,15,TGTGCCAGCAGCGAGAGCGGGAGGGCCGTAGATACGCAGTATTTT,CASSESGRAVDTQYF
TRBV5-1,TRBD2,TRBJ2-1,NA,13,TGCGCCAGCAGCGCCGGGACTAACAATGAGCAGTTCTTC,CASSAGTNNEQFF
TRBV7-2,TRBD1,TRBJ2-7,once,17,TGTGCCAGCAGCTTCCCCACGGGACAGGCAAACTTCTACGAGCAGTACTTC,CASSFPTGQANFYEQYF
TRBV30,TRBD2,TRBJ2-3,NA,13,TGTGCCTGGAGTACTAGCGGGACGGATACGCAGTATTTT,CAWSTSGTDTQYF
TRBV2,TRBD1,TRBJ2-5,once,13,TGTGCCAGCTCGGACAGGGGCCAAGAGACCCAGTACTTC,CASSDRGQETQYF
TRBV5-1,TRBD1,TRBJ1-5,NA,15,TGCGCCAGCAGCTTGGGGACAGGTGTCAATCAGCCCCAGCATTTT,CASSLGTGVNQPQHF
TRBV18,NA,TRBJ1-5,NA,14,TGTGCCAGCTCAGGGCAGGGGCAGGGTCAGCCCCAGCATTTT,CASSGQGQGQPQHF
TRBV5-1,NA,TRBJ2-7,NA,15,TGCGCCAGCAGTTACTCCCGGGACTGGTCTAACGAGCAGTACTTC,CASSYSRDWSNEQYF
TRBV7-9,NA,TRBJ1-1,NA,14,TGTGCCAGCAGCCCGATGGGGGGGCGGACTGAAGCTTTCTTT,CASSPMGGRTEAFF
TRBV5-1,NA,TRBJ1-4,NA,14,TGCGCCAGCAGCCCCCAGGGTGCCAGTGAAAAACTGTTTTTT,CASSPQGASEKLFF
TRBV29-1,NA,TRBJ2-1,NA,14,TGCAGCGTTTCAACTGGGAGTGCCTACAATGAGCAGTTCTTC,CSVSTGSAYNEQFF
TRBV18,TRBD1,TRBJ1-1,NA,14,TGTGCCAGCTCACTTGACAGGGTGAACACTGAAGCTTTCTTT,CASSLDRVNTEAFF
TRBV9,TRBD1,TRBJ1-2,NA,14,TGTGCCAGCAGCTTAATCGGGACAGTCCCTGGCTACACCTTC,CASSLIGTVPGYTF
TRBV25-1,NA,TRBJ2-7,NA,16,TGTGCCAGCAGTCCCTATTTCCACGAAGCGGTCTACGAGCAGTACTTC,CASSPYFHEAVYEQYF
TRBV11-3,NA,TRBJ2-1,NA,13,TGTGCCAGCAAAGGGGGAGCCTACAATGAGCAGTTCTTC,CASKGGAYNEQFF
TRBV3-1/TRBV3-2,TRBD2,TRBJ2-1,NA,13,TGTGCCAGCAGTGGGCCGGGAGGGAATGAGCAGTTCTTC,CASSGPGGNEQFF